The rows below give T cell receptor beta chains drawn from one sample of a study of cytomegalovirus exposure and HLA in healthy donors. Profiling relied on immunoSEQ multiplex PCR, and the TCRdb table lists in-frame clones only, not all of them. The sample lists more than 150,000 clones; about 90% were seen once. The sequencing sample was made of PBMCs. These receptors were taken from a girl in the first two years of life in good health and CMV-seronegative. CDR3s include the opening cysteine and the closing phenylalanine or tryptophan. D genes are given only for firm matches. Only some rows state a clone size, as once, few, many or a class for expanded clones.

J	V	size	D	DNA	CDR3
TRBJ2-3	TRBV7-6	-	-	TGTGCCAGCAGCTCCCAGGGAAACGCAGATACGCAGTATTTT	CASSSQGNADTQYF
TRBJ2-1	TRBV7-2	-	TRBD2	TGTGCCAGCAGCCGGACTAGCGAGTACAATGAGCAGTTCTTC	CASSRTSEYNEQFF
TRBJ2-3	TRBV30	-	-	TGTGCCTGGAGTGAACGGGAAACCACAGATACGCAGTATTTT	CAWSERETTDTQYF
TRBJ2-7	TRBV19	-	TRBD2	TGTGCCAGTAGTACCCTTTCGGGGGTAGCGGGAGGGCCCGGTAACGAGCAGTACTTC	CASSTLSGVAGGPGNEQYF
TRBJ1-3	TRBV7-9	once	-	TGTGCCAGCAGCTTTGTCAGGGCGGGAAACACCATATATTTT	CASSFVRAGNTIYF
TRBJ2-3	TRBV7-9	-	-	TGTTCCAGCAGCTTTAGCGGCATCACAGATACGCAGTATTTT	CSSSFSGITDTQYF
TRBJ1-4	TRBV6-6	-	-	TGTGCCAGCAGCCCCGGGACACTTAATGAAAAACTGTTTTTT	CASSPGTLNEKLFF
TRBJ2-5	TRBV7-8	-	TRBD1	TGTGCCAGCAGCCCAAGGACAGGGGTGGGACTCCAAGAGACCCAGTACTTC	CASSPRTGVGLQETQYF
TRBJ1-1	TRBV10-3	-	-	TGTGCCATCAGTGCGGGCAACTGGGGGGGGAACACTGAAGCTTTCTTT	CAISAGNWGGNTEAFF
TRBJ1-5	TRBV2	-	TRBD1	TGTGCCAGCAGTGAAAGACAGGGACCGTATAGCAATCAGCCCCAGCATTTT	CASSERQGPYSNQPQHF
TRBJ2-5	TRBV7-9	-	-	TGTGCCAGCAGCCGGACAGATCAAGAGACCCAGTACTTC	CASSRTDQETQYF
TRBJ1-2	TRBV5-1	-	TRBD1	TGCGCCAGCAGCCTAAGACAGGGGGGAAACTATGGCTACACCTTC	CASSLRQGGNYGYTF
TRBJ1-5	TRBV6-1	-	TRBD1	TGTGCCAGCAGCGATAGACAGGGAAATCAGCCCCAGCATTTT	CASSDRQGNQPQHF
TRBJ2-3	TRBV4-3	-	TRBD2	TGCGCCAGCAGCCAAAAAGCGGGATACTTTCCAGATACGCAGTATTTT	CASSQKAGYFPDTQYF
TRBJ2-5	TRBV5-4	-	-	TGTGCCAGCAGCCCCTTGCGTGAAGAGACCCAGTACTTC	CASSPLREETQYF
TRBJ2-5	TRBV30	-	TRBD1	TGTGCCTGGAGTTTAGGGACAGGGGAGACCCAGTACTTC	CAWSLGTGETQYF
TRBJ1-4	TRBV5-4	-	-	TGTGCCAGCAGCTTGGCGGGTGGTCGGGGTTCTGAAAAACTGTTTTTT	CASSLAGGRGSEKLFF
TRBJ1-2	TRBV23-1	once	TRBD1	TGCGCCAGCAGTCAGACCGGGGGACAGGGCGGGAATGGCTACACCTTC	CASSQTGGQGGNGYTF
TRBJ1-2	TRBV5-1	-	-	TGCGCCAGCAGCTTGGAAGGACAATCTGGCTACACCTTC	CASSLEGQSGYTF
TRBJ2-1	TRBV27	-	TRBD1	TGTGCCAGCAGTTTATTAGGGGGCACCTACAATGAGCAGTTCTTC	CASSLLGGTYNEQFF
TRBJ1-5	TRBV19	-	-	TGTGCCAGTAGTTCCGACCCGAGGTGGAGGGAAAGACAGCAGCCCCAGCATTTT	CASSSDPRWRERQQPQHF
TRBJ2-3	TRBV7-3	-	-	TGTGCCAGCAGCTTAGATCGGGTAGTCACAGATACGCAGTATTTT	CASSLDRVVTDTQYF
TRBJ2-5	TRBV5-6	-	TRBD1	TGTGCCAGCAGCGACAGGGGCCCGCAGTACTTC	CASSDRGPQYF
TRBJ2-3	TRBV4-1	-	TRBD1	TGCGCCAGCAGCCAGAACCAGGCCGGGACAGGGCGTAATTTT	CASSQNQAGTGRNF
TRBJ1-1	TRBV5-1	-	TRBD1	TGCGCCAGCAGCCAACTGTCAGGGGGGTCACATAACACTGAAGCTTTCTTT	CASSQLSGGSHNTEAFF
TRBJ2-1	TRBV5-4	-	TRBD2	TGTGCCAGCAGCCGACAACTAGCGGGAGTTGATGAGCAGTTCTTC	CASSRQLAGVDEQFF
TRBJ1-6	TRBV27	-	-	TGTGCCAGCAGCCCTCTCGGGGGGTATAATTCACCCCTCCACTTT	CASSPLGGYNSPLHF
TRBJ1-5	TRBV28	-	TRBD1	TGTGCCAGTAGGGGGGGCAGGGGGCTTAATCAGCCCCAGCATTTT	CASRGGRGLNQPQHF
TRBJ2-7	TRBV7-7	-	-	TGTGCTAGCAGCTTAGGAGGAGGCGAGCAGTACTTC	CASSLGGGEQYF
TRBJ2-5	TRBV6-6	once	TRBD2	TGTGCCAGCAGTTACTTGCGGGAGGTCCAAGAGACCCAGTACTTC	CASSYLREVQETQYF
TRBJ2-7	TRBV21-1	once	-	TGTGCCAGCAGCAAAGAGGCAGGACAAACCTACGAGCAGTACTTC	CASSKEAGQTYEQYF
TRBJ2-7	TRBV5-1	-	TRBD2	TGCGCCAGCAGCTTAGGTAGCGGGAGTAGGTACGAGCAGTACTTC	CASSLGSGSRYEQYF
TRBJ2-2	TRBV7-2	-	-	TGTGCCAGCAGCTTTTCGGTTTCCGGGGAGCTGTTTTTT	CASSFSVSGELFF
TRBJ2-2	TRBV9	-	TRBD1	TGTGCCAGCAGCGTACAGGGGGCCGACACCGGGGAGCTGTTTTTT	CASSVQGADTGELFF
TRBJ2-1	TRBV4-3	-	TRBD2	TGCGCCAGCAGCCAAGAAGGCGGGAGGGCCTTGTATGAGCAGTTCTTC	CASSQEGGRALYEQFF
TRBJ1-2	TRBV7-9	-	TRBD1	TGTGCCAGCAGCTTCTCAGGGGGAGAATATGGCTACACCTTC	CASSFSGGEYGYTF
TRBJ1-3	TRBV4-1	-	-	TGCGCCAGCAGCCAGGGGCAGGGCTCCGGGCTCGGAAACACCATATATTTT	CASSQGQGSGLGNTIYF
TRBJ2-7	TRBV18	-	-	TGTGCCAGCTCACCAATACACGTCTCCTACGAGCAGTACTTC	CASSPIHVSYEQYF
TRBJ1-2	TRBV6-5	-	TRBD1	TGTGCCAGCAGTTACGCCCGGGACAGGGGAGGCGGCACCTTC	CASSYARDRGGGTF
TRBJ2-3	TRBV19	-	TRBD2	TGTGCCAGTTCACTAGCGGGGGGCACAGATACGCAGTATTTT	CASSLAGGTDTQYF
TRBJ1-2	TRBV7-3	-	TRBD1	TGTGCCAGCAGCTTAGGGGCAGGGGGCCGGGGCTACACCTTC	CASSLGAGGRGYTF
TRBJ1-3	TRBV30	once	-	TGTGCCTGGTCTCCTCCGGGATCTGGAAACACCATATATTTT	CAWSPPGSGNTIYF
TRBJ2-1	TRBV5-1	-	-	TGCGCCAGCAGCTTGGGGTTAAGGGGCAGGGCTTTTATGGCTTACAATGAGCAGTTCTTC	CASSLGLRGRAFMAYNEQFF
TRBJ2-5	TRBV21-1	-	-	TGTGCCAGCAGCAAAGTACGGGGAGGAGAGACCCAGTACTTC	CASSKVRGGETQYF
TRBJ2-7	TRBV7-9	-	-	TGTGCCAGCAGCTTAGGAGACAGATCCGTGGGGGCGCAGTACTTC	CASSLGDRSVGAQYF
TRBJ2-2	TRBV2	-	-	TGTGCCAACGGAGGGACTCTCACCGGGGAGCTGTTTTTT	CANGGTLTGELFF
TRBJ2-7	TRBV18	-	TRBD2	TGTGCCAGCTCACCAGGCGGGAGTCTACTCTTCTCCTACGAGCAGTACTTC	CASSPGGSLLFSYEQYF
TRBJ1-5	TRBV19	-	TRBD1	TGTGCCAGTAGTAAGGGACAGGGGTTCGCTCAGCCCCGGCATTTT	CASSKGQGFAQPRHF
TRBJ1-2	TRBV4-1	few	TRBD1	TGCGCCAGCAGCCAACCCGGACCGGGACAGGGGGCTGACGGCTACACCTTC	CASSQPGPGQGADGYTF
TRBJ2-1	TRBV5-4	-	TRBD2	TGTGCCAGCAGCTCGGGAGGCAGCGAACGCTACAATGAGCAGTTCTTC	CASSSGGSERYNEQFF
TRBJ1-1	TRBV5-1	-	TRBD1	TGCGCCAGCAGCTTGGTAATTGGCAGACAGGGGTCGGAAGCTTTCTTT	CASSLVIGRQGSEAFF
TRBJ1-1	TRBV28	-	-	TGTGCCAGCAGCCCCGGACATCGGGAAGCTTTCTTT	CASSPGHREAFF
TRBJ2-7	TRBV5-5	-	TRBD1	TGTGCCAGCAGCTGGCGGGACAGGGGATTTGGGGGGGTTTACGAGCAGTACTTC	CASSWRDRGFGGVYEQYF
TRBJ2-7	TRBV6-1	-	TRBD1	TGTGCCAGCAGTGTCAGAGGGACAGGAACCCACGAGCAGTACTTC	CASSVRGTGTHEQYF